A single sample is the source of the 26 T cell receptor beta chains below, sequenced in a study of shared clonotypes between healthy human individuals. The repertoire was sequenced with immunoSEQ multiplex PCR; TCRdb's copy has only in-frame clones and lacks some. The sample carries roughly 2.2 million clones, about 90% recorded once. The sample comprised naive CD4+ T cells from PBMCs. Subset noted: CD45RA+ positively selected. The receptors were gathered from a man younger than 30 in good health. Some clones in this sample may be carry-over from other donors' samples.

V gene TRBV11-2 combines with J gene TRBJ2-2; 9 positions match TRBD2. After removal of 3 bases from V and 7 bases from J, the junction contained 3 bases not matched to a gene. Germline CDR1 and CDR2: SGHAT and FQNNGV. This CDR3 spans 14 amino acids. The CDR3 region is CASSFVAGDGELFF. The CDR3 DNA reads TGTGCCAGCAGCTTTGTAGCGGGAGACGGGGAGCTGTTTTTT. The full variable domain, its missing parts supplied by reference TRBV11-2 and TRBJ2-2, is EAGVAQSPRYKIIEKRQSVAFWCNPISGHATLYWYQQILGQGPKLLIQFQNNGVVDDSQLPKDRFSAERLKGVDSTLKIQPAKLEDSAVYLCASSFVAGDGELFFGEGSRLTVL.

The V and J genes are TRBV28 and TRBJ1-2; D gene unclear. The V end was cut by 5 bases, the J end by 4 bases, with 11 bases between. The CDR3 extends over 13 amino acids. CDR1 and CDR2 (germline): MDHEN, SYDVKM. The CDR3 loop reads CASSRSGIYGYTF. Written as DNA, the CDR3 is TGTGCCAGCAGTCGCTCCGGGATCTATGGCTACACCTTC.

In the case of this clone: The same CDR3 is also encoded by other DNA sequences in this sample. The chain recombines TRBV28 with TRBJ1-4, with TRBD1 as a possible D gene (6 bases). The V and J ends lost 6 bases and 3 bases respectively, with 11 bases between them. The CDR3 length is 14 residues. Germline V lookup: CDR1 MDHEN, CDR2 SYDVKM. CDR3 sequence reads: CASRTQGANEKLFF. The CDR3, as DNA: TGTGCCAGCAGAACACAGGGAGCTAATGAAAAACTGTTTTTT. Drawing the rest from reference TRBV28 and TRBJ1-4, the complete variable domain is DVKVTQSSRYLVKRTGEKVFLECVQDMDHENMFWYRQDPGLGLRLIYFSYDVKMKEKGDIPEGYSVSREKKERFSLILESASTNQTSMYLCASRTQGANEKLFFGSGTQLSVL.

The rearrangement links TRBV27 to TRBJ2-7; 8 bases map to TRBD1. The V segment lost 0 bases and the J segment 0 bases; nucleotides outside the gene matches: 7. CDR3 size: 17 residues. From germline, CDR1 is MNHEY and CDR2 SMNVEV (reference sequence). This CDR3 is CASSLSGGRGLSYEQYF. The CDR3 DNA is TGTGCCAGCAGTTTATCGGGGGGCAGGGGGCTCTCCTACGAGCAGTACTTC.

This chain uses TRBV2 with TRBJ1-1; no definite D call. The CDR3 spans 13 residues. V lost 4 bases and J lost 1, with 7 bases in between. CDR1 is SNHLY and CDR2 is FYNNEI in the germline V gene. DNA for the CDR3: TGTGCCAGCAGTGTTCTAGGGAACACTGAAGCTTTCTTT. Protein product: CASSVLGNTEAFF.

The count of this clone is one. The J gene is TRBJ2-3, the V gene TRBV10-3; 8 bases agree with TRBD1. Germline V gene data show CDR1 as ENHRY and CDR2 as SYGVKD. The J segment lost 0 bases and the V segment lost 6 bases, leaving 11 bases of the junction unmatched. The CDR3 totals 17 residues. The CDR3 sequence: CAIRRDRTGISTDTQYF. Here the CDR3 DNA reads TGTGCCATCAGACGGGACAGGACAGGTATAAGCACAGATACGCAGTATTTT.

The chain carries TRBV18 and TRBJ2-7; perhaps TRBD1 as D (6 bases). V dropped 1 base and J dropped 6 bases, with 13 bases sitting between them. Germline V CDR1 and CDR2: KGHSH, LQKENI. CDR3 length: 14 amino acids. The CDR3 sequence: CASSPRQEGSEQYF. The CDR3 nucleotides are TGTGCCAGCTCACCACGACAGGAAGGGTCCGAGCAGTACTTC.

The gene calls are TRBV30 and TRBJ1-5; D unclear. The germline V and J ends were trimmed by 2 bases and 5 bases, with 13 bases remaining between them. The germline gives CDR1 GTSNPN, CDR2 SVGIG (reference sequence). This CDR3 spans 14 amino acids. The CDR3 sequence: CAWSPLTVHQPQHF. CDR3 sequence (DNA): TGTGCCTGGAGTCCTCTCACCGTTCATCAGCCCCAGCATTTT. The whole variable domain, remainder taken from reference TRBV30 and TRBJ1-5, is SQTIHQWPATLVQPVGSPLSLECTVEGTSNPNLYWYRQAAGRGLQLLFYSVGIGQISSEVPQNLSASRPQDRQFILSSKKLLLSDSGFYLCAWSPLTVHQPQHFGDGTRLSIL.

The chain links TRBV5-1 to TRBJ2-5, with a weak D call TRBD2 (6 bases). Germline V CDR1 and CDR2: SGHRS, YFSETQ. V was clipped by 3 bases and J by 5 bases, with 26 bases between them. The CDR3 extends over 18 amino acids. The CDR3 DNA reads TGCGCCAGCAGCTGGAGTGGGACGGTGGACGCGGGGCTGGAGACCCAGTACTTC. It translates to CASSWSGTVDAGLETQYF.

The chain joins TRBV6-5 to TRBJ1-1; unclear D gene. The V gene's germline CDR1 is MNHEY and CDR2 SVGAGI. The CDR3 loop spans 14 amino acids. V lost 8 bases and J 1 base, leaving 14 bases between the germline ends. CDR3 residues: CASGPVRGNTEAFF. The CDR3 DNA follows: TGTGCCAGCGGGCCGGTTAGAGGGAACACTGAAGCTTTCTTT.

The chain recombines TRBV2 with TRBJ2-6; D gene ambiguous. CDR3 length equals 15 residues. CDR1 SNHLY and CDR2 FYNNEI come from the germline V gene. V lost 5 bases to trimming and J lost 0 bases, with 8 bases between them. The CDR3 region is CASSPSRSGANVLTF. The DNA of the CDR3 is TGTGCCAGCAGTCCCTCACGCTCTGGGGCCAACGTCCTGACTTTC.

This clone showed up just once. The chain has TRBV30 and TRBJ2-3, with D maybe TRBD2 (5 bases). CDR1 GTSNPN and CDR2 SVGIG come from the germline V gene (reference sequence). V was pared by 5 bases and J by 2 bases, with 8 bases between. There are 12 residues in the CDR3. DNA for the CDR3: TGTGCCTGGCAGCGGTACACAGATACGCAGTATTTT. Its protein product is CAWQRYTDTQYF. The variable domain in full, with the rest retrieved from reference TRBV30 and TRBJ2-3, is SQTIHQWPATLVQPVGSPLSLECTVEGTSNPNLYWYRQAAGRGLQLLFYSVGIGQISSEVPQNLSASRPQDRQFILSSKKLLLSDSGFYLCAWQRYTDTQYFGPGTRLTVL.

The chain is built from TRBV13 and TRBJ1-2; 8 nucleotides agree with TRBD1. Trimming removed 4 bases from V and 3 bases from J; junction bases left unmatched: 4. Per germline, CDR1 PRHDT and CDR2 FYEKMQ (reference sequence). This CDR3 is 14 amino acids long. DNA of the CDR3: TGTGCCAGCAGCTATCCGGGACAGGACTATGGCTACACCTTC. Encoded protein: CASSYPGQDYGYTF.

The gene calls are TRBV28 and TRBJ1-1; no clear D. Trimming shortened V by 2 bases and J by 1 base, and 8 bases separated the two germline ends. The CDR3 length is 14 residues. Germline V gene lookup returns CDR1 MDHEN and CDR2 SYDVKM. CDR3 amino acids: CASSLTVENTEAFF. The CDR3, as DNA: TGTGCCAGCAGTTTAACCGTTGAGAACACTGAAGCTTTCTTT.

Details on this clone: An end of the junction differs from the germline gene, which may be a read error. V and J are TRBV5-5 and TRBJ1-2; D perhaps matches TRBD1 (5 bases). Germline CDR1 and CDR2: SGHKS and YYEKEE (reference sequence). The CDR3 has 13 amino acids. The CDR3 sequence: CASSLEQVRGYTF. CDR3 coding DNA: TGTGCCAGCAGTTTGGAACAGGTTAGGGGCTACACCTTC.

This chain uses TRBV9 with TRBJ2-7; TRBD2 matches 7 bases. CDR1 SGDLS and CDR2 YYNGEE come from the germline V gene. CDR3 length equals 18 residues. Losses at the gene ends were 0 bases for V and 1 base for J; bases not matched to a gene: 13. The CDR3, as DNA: TGTGCCAGCAGCGTAGACCCGATCGGCGGGAGCAATTCCTACGAGCAGTACTTC. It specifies CASSVDPIGGSNSYEQYF.

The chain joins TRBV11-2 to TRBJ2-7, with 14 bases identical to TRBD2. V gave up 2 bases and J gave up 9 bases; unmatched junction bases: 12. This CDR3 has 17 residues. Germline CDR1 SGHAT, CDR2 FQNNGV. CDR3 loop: CASSLQGLAGGTGGQYF. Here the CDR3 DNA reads TGTGCCAGCAGCTTACAAGGACTAGCGGGGGGTACTGGCGGGCAGTACTTC.

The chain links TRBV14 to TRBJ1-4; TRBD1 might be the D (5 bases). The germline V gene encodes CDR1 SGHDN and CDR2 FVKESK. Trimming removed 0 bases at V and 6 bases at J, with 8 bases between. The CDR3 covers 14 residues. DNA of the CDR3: TGTGCCAGCAGCCAAGATGGAGGGGATGAAAAACTGTTTTTT. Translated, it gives CASSQDGGDEKLFF.

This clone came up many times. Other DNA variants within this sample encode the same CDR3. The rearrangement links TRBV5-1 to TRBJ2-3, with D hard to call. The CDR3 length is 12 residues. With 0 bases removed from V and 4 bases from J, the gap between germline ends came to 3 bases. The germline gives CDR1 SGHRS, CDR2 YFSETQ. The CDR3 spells CASSLEADTQYF. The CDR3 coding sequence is TGCGCCAGCAGCTTGGAGGCAGATACGCAGTATTTT.

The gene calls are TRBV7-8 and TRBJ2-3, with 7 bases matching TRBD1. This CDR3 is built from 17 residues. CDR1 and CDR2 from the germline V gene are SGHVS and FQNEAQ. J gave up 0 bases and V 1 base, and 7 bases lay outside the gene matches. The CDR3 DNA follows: TGTGCCAGCAGCTTAGGTACGACAGGGACCAGCACAGATACGCAGTATTTT. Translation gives CASSLGTTGTSTDTQYF. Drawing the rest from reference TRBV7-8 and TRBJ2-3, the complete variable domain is GAGVSQSPRYKVAKRGQDVALRCDPISGHVSLFWYQQALGQGPEFLTYFQNEAQLDKSGLPSDRFFAERPEGSVSTLKIQRTQQEDSAVYLCASSLGTTGTSTDTQYFGPGTRLTVL.

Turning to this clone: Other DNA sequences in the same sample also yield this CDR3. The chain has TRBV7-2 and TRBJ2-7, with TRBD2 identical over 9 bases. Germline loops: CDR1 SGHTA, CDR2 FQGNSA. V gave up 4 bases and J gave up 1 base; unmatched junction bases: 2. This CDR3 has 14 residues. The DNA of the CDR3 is TGTGCCAGCAGCTCCAGCGGGAGGTCCTACGAGCAGTACTTC. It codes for CASSSSGRSYEQYF.

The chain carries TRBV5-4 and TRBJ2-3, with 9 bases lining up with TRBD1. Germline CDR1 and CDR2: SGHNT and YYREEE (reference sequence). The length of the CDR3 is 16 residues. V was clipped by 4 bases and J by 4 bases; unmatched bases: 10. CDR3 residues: CASSPPDRGNADTQYF. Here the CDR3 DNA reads TGTGCCAGCAGCCCCCCCGACAGGGGGAACGCAGATACGCAGTATTTT.

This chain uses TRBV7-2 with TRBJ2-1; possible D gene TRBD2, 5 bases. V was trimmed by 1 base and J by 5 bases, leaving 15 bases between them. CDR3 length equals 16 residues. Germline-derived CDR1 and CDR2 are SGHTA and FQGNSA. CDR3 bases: TGTGCCAGCAGCTTAGGAGGGAGAACAGAAGACAATGAGCAGTTCTTC. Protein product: CASSLGGRTEDNEQFF.

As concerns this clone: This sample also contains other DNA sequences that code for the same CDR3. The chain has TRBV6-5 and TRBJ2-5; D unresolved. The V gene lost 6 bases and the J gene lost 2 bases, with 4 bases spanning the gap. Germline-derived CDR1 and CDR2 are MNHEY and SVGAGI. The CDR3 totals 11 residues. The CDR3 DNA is TGTGCCAGCAGGCTACAAGAGACCCAGTACTTC. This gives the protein CASRLQETQYF.

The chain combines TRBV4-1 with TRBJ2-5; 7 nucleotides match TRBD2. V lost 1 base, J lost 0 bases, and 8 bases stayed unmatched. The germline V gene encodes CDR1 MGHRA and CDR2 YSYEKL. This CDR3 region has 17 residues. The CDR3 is CASSQGLLAEYQETQYF. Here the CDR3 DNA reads TGCGCCAGCAGCCAAGGGCTTCTAGCGGAGTACCAAGAGACCCAGTACTTC.

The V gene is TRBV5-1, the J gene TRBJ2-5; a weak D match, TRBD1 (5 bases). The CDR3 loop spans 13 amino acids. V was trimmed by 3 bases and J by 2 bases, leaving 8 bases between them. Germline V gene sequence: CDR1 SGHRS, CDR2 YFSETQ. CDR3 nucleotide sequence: TGCGCCAGCAGCTATGGACATCAAGAGACCCAGTACTTC. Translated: CASSYGHQETQYF.